This TCR beta chain comes out of a study of technical replicates of blood from a handful of donors. Only in-frame clones appear in the TCRdb table, and some are missing; sequencing was by immunoSEQ multiplex PCR. Here the sample spans about 100,000 clones, roughly 95% being singletons. The CDR3 loop spans 15 amino acids. Germline CDR1 is SEHNR and CDR2 is FQNEAQ (reference sequence). Unmatched junction bases numbered 8, after V lost 2 bases and J lost 6 bases. The TCR originated in a human donor in good health. The chain combines TRBV7-9 with TRBJ2-7; 9 bases align to TRBD1. Sequencing was done on a sample of T cells isolated from PBMCs. CDR3 sequence reads: CASSLMGTGTFEQYF. The CDR3 DNA is TGTGCCAGCAGCTTAATGGGGACAGGGACGTTCGAGCAGTACTTC.